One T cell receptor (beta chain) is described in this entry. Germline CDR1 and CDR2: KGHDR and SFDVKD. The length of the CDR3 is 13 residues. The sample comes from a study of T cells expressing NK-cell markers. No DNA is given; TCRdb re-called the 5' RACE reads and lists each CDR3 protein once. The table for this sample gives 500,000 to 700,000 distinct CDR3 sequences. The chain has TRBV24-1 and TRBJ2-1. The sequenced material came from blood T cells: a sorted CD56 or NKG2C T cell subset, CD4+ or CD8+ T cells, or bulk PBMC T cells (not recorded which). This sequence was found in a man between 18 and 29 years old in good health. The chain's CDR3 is CATAISSYNEQFF.